These T cell receptor beta chains were read from a single sample in a study of read filtering for tumor transcriptome and immune sequencing. TCRdb reprocessed the reads via MiXCR and lists one record per CDR3 protein. The sample records some 41,000 distinct CDR3 sequences, approximately 10% being singletons. The sample consisted of a population of CD138-negative cells sorted from bone marrow. These TCRs come from a donor at least 40 years old with multiple myeloma. Each CDR3 is given with its conserved first and last residue. A D gene is named only where the DNA matches it firmly. Not all rows give a size; the values are once, few, many and, for expanded clones, a class.

D	V	J	size	CDR3	DNA
-	TRBV7-6	TRBJ2-1	few	CASSSRTEQLF	TGTGCCAGCAGCTCCAGGACAGAGCAGCTCTTC
TRBD1	TRBV7-2	TRBJ2-7	many	CASSPRRGGPYEQYF	TGTGCCAGCAGCCCCAGGAGAGGGGGCCCCTACGAGCAGTACTTC
-	TRBV7-9	TRBJ2-5	many	CASSLGQRGQETQYF	TGTGCCAGCAGCTTAGGTCAAAGGGGCCAAGAGACCCAGTACTTC
-	TRBV10-3	TRBJ1-5	few	CAISADRQPQHF	TGTGCCATCAGTGCGGATCGCCAGCCCCAGCATTTT
-	TRBV10-2	TRBJ2-2	many	CASTRGLTGELFF	TGCGCGAGCACCCGTGGGCTCACCGGGGAGCTGTTTTTT
-	TRBV7-2	TRBJ1-1	many	CASSAQGNTEAFF	TGTGCCAGCAGCGCTCAGGGGAACACTGAAGCTTTCTTT
-	TRBV6-5	TRBJ2-3	many	CASTPDGTRTDTQYF	TGTGCCAGCACCCCGGACGGGACTCGCACAGATACGCAGTATTTT
-	TRBV6-2/TRBV6-3	TRBJ2-5	-	CACSYWSSPETQYF	TGTGCCTGCAGTTACTGGAGCTCACCGGAGACCCAGTACTTC
-	TRBV6-5	TRBJ2-2	few	CASSYMGAPNTGELFF	TGTGCCAGCAGTTACATGGGGGCGCCGAACACCGGGGAGCTGTTTTTT
-	TRBV6-2/TRBV6-3	TRBJ2-7	few	CASSYPPGYYKQYF	TGTGCCAGCAGTTACCCCCCCGGCTACTACAAGCAGTACTTC
-	TRBV10-3	TRBJ1-1	many	CAANQGPNTEAFF	TGTGCCGCTAATCAGGGCCCGAACACTGAAGCTTTCTTT
-	TRBV6-6	TRBJ1-5	many	CASSYGPQHF	TGTGCCAGCAGTTACGGGCCCCAGCATTTT
-	TRBV29-1	TRBJ2-3	-	CSVEGVHVADMQYF	TGCAGCGTTGAAGGGGTACACGTGGCAGATATGCAGTACTTT
-	TRBV6-1	TRBJ1-4	many	CASSELGGLMRKLFF	TGTGCCAGCAGTGAATTGGGCGGATTAATGAGGAAACTGTTTTTT
-	TRBV9	TRBJ1-1	many	CASSVDRGNTEAFF	TGTGCCAGCAGCGTAGATCGGGGAAACACTGAAGCTTTCTTT
-	TRBV28	TRBJ1-4	many	CASSSRGATNEKLFF	TGTGCCAGCAGTTCCAGGGGCGCAACTAATGAAAAACTGTTTTTT
TRBD1	TRBV18	TRBJ2-5	many	CASSPSDRIETQYF	TGTGCCAGCTCACCGTCGGACAGGATAGAGACCCAGTACTTC
-	TRBV6-6	TRBJ2-5	many	CASSYNQETQYF	TGTGCCAGCAGTTACAACCAAGAGACCCAGTACTTC
-	TRBV20-1	TRBJ2-5	many	CSVGVLPVETQYF	TGCAGTGTCGGGGTCCTCCCGGTGGAGACCCAGTACTTC
TRBD2	TRBV30	TRBJ2-1	many	CAWSRGVGDEQFF	TGTGCCTGGAGTCGGGGGGTAGGCGATGAGCAGTTCTTC
TRBD1	TRBV28	TRBJ2-1	many	CASTSAGQAHNEQFF	TGTGCCAGCACCTCAGCAGGACAGGCTCACAATGAGCAGTTCTTC
-	TRBV21-1	TRBJ1-4	many	CASSIHDGGTNEKLFF	TGTGCCAGCAGCATCCACGATGGGGGCACTAATGAAAAACTGTTTTTT
-	TRBV2	TRBJ2-3	many	CASSEAGTGMTDTQYF	TGTGCCAGCAGTGAAGCGGGGACGGGTATGACAGATACGCAGTATTTT